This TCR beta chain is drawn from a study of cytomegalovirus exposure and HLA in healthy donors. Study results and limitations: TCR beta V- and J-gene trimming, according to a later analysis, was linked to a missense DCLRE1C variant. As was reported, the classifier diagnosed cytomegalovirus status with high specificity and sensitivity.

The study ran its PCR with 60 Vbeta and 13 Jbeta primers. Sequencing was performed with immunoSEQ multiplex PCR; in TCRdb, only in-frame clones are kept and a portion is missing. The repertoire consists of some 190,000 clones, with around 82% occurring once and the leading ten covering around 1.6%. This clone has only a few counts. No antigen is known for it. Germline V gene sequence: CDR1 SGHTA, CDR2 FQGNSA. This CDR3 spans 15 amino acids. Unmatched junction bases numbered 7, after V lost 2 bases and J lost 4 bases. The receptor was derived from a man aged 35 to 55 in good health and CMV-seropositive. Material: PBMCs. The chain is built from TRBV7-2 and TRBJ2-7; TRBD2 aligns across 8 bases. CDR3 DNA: TGTGCCAGCAGCTTAACCGGGGGGGATAAGTACGAGCAGTACTTC. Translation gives CASSLTGGDKYEQYF.